Listed here is a single TCR beta chain. Its antigen is currently unknown. TCR libraries were built from approximately 520 ng of total RNA by linear amplification. TCRdb called the reads again in MiXCR, with one record for every CDR3 protein. The repertoire consists of about 180,000 distinct CDR3 sequences, with over 60% occurring once and the leading ten covering roughly 2.3%. CD4+CD8-CD45RO-CD45RA+ cells were naive CD4+; CD8+CD4-CD45RA+CD27bright cells were naive CD8+. This entry belongs to a study of healthy donors' naive CD4 and CD8 T cells. Study results and limitations: CDR3 charge plus V and J genes appeared to account for around an eighth of CD4/CD8 variance.

CDR1 and CDR2 from the germline V gene are SQVTM and ANQGSEA. V was shortened by 4 bases and J by 0 bases, with 9 bases between the two germline ends. The CDR3 is 13 residues long. This clonotype was sampled from a pool of human donors in good health; the sample pools cells from several healthy donors. J is TRBJ1-1 and V is TRBV29-1; the D gene is possibly TRBD1 (5 bases). Sequencing was performed on naive CD4+ and CD8+ T cells sorted from blood, pooled from several donors. CDR3 sequence: CSVVSQVNTEAFF. The CDR3 DNA follows: TGCAGCGTTGTTTCACAGGTGAACACTGAAGCTTTCTTT.